This T cell receptor beta chain was retrieved from a study of blood T cells in healthy people across ages (dated by TCRdb to the mid-2010s). Background on the whole study: In model experiments, template switching captured about one uniquely barcoded TCR beta cDNA molecule for every two T cells. The donors were split into four age groups: young (average about 16 years), middle-aged (39), aged (more than 60) and long-lived (about 74). To track age-related changes in TCR beta repertoire diversity, the study relied on deep sequencing normalized with unique cDNA molecular identifiers. The study analyzed two additional independent replicas of 1 million unique cDNA reads from the same blood draw for two donors, one aged 18 to 30 and one aged 80 or older. Donors of different ages were randomly distributed across sequencing lanes to avoid experimental bias.

What the study reported, not specific to this receptor: Estimates of total diversity based on one million sequenced T cells were considered lower bounds and underestimates. Bulk unsorted PBMC profiling prevented conclusive comparison of naive and antigen-experienced compartments. Because donor CMV infection status was unknown, age-related changes in expanded clonotypes were potentially confounded. Observed TCR beta diversity correlated strongly with the percentage of naive T cells measured by flow cytometry. Compared with the aged group, the long-lived group had more naive CD4+ T cells, fewer expanded clones and increased TCR diversity, suggesting age selection. Observed TCR beta diversity per million T cells fell roughly linearly with age, and a significant reduction was already apparent by age roughly 40.

Donors were 30 to 45 systemically healthy Caucasian individuals from Russia aged roughly 6 to 90 years. Each donor gave 9.5 to 10 milliliters of peripheral blood, drawn into EDTA-treated Vacutainer tubes. Ficoll-Paque density-gradient centrifugation was used to isolate PBMCs, with at least 7 million obtained per sample. Trizol reagent was used to extract total RNA from the PBMCs, yielding at least 6 micrograms per sample. For every donor, an aliquot of PBMCs went through flow cytometry to measure the percentages of naive CD45RAhigh/CD27high T cells. Library generation was performed with 5' RACE. The run used an Illumina HiSeq 2500. A second PCR of about 7 to 12 cycles was run with a J-beta primer mix and a sample-barcoded 5' primer. Each TCR beta cDNA molecule received a unique molecular identifier from a template-switch 5' adaptor carrying 12 random nucleotides. At least 2.5 million CDR3-containing paired-end reads were obtained from each sample. First-strand cDNA synthesis was performed from all RNA using the Mint cDNA synthesis kit, with priming by a TRBC-specific oligonucleotide. Following uracil-DNA glycosylase treatment, all cDNA underwent a first 18-cycle PCR with the universal primers M1SS and BC2_uni_R. Per the source publication's procedure: For normalization, 1 million high-quality reads were randomly selected from each sample, with every read carrying a distinct molecular identifier. Reads with shared molecular identifiers were discarded instead of being binned into consensus sequences. MiTCR, set to a Q25 quality threshold and the strictest error-elimination algorithm, was used for CDR3 identification, clonotype clustering and error correction. Lower-bound total TCR beta diversity was estimated with a nonparametric unseen species model using Euler transformation. Clones were called with MiXCR by TCRdb after fastp trimmed the public reads at Q25, and only in-frame beta chains were retained. Rows merge per CDR3 protein into single entries with the most common DNA and genes. TCRdb, not the original authors, processed these V and J calls. This sample comprises about 730,000 distinct CDR3 sequences, roughly 44% of them detected only once. Together, the top ten hold approximately 22% of the sample.

The CDR3 starts with the cysteine, ends with the phenylalanine, and has 15 residues. Just CDR3 DNA is preserved here, 45 bases in frame from base 1. At the junction V is shortened by 5 bases and J by 2 bases; bases outside the gene matches: 7. The germline V gene (reference sequence) sets CDR1 to LGHDT and CDR2 to YNNKEL. Regarding this clonotype: Its antigen is unknown. Base quality data are lacking; no much larger clone is found one base away.

The specimen sequenced was blood. This clonotype was obtained from a woman in her sixties or seventies in good health. The chain is made from TRBV3-1 and TRBJ2-3; 7 bases in the junction line up with TRBD2. The CDR3 here reads CASSASGTNTDTQYF. Here is the DNA: TGTGCCAGCAGCGCATCCGGGACTAACACAGATACGCAGTATTTT.